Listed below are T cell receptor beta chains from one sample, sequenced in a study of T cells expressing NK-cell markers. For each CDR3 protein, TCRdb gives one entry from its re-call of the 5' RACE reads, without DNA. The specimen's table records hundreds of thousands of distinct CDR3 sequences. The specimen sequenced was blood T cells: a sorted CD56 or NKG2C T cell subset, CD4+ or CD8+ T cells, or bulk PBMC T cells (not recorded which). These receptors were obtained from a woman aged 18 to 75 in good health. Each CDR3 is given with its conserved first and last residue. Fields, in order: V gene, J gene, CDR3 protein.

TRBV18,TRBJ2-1,CASSPTNSYNEQFF
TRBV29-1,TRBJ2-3,CSARVGGRATDTQYF
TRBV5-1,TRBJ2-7,CASSLYAEYEQYF
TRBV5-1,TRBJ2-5,CASSLTGQTQETQYF
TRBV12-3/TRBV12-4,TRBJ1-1,CASSLQGLNTEAFF
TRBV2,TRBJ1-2,CASKPTEANYGYTF
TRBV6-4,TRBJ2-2,CATSPGTSGTGELFF
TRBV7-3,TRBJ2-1,CASSSGVNNEQFF
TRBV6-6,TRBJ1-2,CASSGGADWGYTF
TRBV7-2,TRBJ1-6,CASSSGQTSYNSPLHF
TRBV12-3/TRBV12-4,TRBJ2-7,CASSNPLYEQYF
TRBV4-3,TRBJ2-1,CASSQDPPTSAEYNEQFF
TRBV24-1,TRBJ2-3,CATSAYLTGSGTDTQYF
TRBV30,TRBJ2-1,CAWSVSRQSSYNEQFF
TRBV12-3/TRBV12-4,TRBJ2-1,CASNQGRIQFF
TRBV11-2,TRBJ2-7,CASSHPETSGYEQYF
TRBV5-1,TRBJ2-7,CASTRDGPYEQYF
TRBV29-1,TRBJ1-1,CSVAWDTEAFF
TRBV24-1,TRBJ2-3,CATSEPGIGDTQYF
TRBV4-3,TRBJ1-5,CASSQDLVYSNQPQHF
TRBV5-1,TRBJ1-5,CASKNQGPNQPQHF
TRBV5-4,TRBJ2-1,CASSLSGIKHEQFF
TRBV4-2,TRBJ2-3,CASRMGLALHGDTQYF
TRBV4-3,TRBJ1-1,CAGSQGDGNTEAFF
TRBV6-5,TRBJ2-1,CASRLNPGLANDNEQFF
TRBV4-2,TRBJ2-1,CASSQESGLARPINNEQFF
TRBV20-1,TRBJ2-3,CSARKIDRAMPDTQYF
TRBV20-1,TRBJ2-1,CSARDLLAEQFF
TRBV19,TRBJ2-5,CASSGGLLQETQYF
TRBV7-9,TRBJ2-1,CALGRTTFPYNEQFF
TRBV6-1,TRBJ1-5,CASSLGTGLQPQHF
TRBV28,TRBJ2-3,CASSLVLAGNTDTQYF
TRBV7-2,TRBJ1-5,CASSPGDRGANQPQHF
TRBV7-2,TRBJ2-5,CASSSETSGYTQYF
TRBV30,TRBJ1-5,CAWSPGIRQPQHF
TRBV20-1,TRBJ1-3,CSARDRRGNTIYF
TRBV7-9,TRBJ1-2,CASSHGRLPYGYTF